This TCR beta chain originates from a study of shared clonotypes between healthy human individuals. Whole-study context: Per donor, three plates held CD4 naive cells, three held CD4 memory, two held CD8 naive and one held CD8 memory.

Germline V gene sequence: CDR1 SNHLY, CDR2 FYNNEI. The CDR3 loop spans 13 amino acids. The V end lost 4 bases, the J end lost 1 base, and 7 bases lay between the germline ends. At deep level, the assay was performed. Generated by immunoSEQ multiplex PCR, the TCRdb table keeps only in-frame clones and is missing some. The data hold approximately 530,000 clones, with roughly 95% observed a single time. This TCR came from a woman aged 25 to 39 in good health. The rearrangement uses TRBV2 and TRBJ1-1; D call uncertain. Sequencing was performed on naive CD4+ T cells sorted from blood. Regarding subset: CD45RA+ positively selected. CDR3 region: CASSVYPNTEAFF. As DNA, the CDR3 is TGTGCCAGCAGTGTGTATCCGAACACTGAAGCTTTCTTT.